This passage covers 20 T cell receptor beta chains from one sample sequenced in a study of early T cells in non-severe SARS-CoV-2 infection. Each CDR3 protein is one row after TCRdb ran MiXCR on the 5' RACE reads. This repertoire shows 35,000 to 50,000 distinct CDR3 sequences, 5% to 6.5% found once; its top ten account for around 8%. The specimen comprised whole blood, sampled at baseline. These TCRs come from an adult who was a healthcare worker with PCR-confirmed SARS-CoV-2 infection or an uninfected control (not recorded which).

The CDR3 DNA is TGTGCCAGCAGCCAAGCCGGGAATCAGCCCCAGCATTTT. This sequence encodes CASSQAGNQPQHF. The V call is TRBV3-1, the J call TRBJ1-5; D uncertain. V was cut by 1 base and J by 4 bases, with 5 bases left in between. CDR3 length equals 13 residues. Germline CDR1 is LGHDT and CDR2 is YNNKEL (reference sequence).

V is TRBV20-1 and J is TRBJ1-1, with 7 bases lining up with TRBD1. V shed 4 bases, J shed 2 bases, and the junction held 4 bases outside the gene matches. The length of the CDR3 is 13 residues. Germline V gene sequence: CDR1 DFQATT, CDR2 SNEGSKA (reference sequence). The CDR3 sequence is CSATQGGNTEAFF. The CDR3 DNA is TGCAGTGCTACGCAGGGGGGCAACACTGAAGCTTTCTTT.

The table lists this clonotype with many counts. V usage is TRBV4-3 and J usage is TRBJ2-4, with 7 bases fitting TRBD2. The CDR3 is 15 residues long. The germline CDR1 and CDR2 sequences are LGHNA and YSLEER. After removal of 1 base from V and 9 bases from J, the junction contained 9 bases not matched to a gene. DNA for the CDR3: TGCGCCAGCAGCCAAGCGGGAGCGGGGCTTAGCATTCAGTACTTC. Protein sequence: CASSQAGAGLSIQYF.

There are many counts of this clonotype. The chain uses TRBV18 and TRBJ2-7, with 8 bases lining up with TRBD1. Losses at the gene ends were 6 bases for V and 2 bases for J; bases not matched to a gene: 3. CDR1 is KGHSH, CDR2 LQKENI, per germline. This CDR3 has 13 residues. Written as DNA, the CDR3 is TGTGCCAGCTCCAAGACAGGGGCCTACGAGCAGTACTTC. Translating it yields CASSKTGAYEQYF.

This rearrangement joins TRBV6-2 or TRBV6-3 to TRBJ2-1; TRBD1 aligns across 9 bases. Looked up from germline, CDR1 is MNHEY and CDR2 is SVGEGT. The CDR3 is 17 amino acids. Trimming at V came to 6 bases and at J to 7 bases, leaving 16 bases not matched to a gene. The CDR3 nucleotides are TGTGCCAGCAGACCTTCCCACAGGGGGCGTCAGAGGAATGAGCAGTTCTTC. Translating gives CASRPSHRGRQRNEQFF.

Many counts were recorded for this clonotype. The chain combines TRBV20-1 with TRBJ2-3; D is unclear. The CDR3 runs 11 residues. Germline-derived CDR1 and CDR2 are DFQATT and SNEGSKA (reference sequence). Trimming cost V 0 bases and J 9 bases, with 7 bases left between them. This CDR3 is CSAREDWTQYF. In DNA form, the CDR3 reads TGCAGTGCTAGAGAAGATTGGACGCAGTATTTT.

This clonotype occurred many times. The chain joins TRBV28 to TRBJ1-2; D perhaps matches TRBD1 (5 bases). The CDR3 is 14 amino acids. The V end lost 1 base, the J end lost 1 base, and 7 bases lay between the germline ends. Per the germline V gene, CDR1 is MDHEN and CDR2 is SYDVKM. CDR3 nucleotides: TGTGCCAGCAGTTTATTACAGGTTAACTATGGCTACACCTTC. The encoded protein is CASSLLQVNYGYTF.

At least ten counts were recorded for this clonotype. The V and J genes are TRBV7-2 and TRBJ2-3; 9 bases align to TRBD2. From germline, CDR1 is SGHTA and CDR2 FQGNSA. V lost 5 bases, J lost 0 bases, and 18 bases stayed unmatched. The CDR3 sequence is 20 residues long. The CDR3 loop is CASSRRGLAGLASSTDTQYF. The CDR3 nucleotides read TGTGCCAGCAGCAGGAGGGGGCTAGCGGGGCTAGCATCTAGCACAGATACGCAGTATTTT.

In this sample, this clonotype turned up many times. The J gene is TRBJ1-6, the V gene TRBV5-1; 11 positions match TRBD1. CDR3 size: 15 residues. CDR1 SGHRS and CDR2 YFSETQ come from the germline V gene. The trim removed 0 bases at V and 7 bases at J, leaving 0 bases unmatched. Here the CDR3 reads CASSLGTGGNSPLHF. The CDR3 DNA reads TGCGCCAGCAGCTTGGGGACAGGGGGCAATTCACCCCTCCACTTT.

This clonotype turned up a few times. The J gene is TRBJ2-2, the V gene TRBV19; maybe TRBD2 (6 bases). V lost 7 bases, J lost 0 bases, and 9 bases lay in between. CDR3 length: 14 residues. In germline, CDR1 is LNHDA, CDR2 SQIVND (reference sequence). The CDR3 coding sequence is TGTGCCAGTAAGGAGGGTCCGAACACCGGGGAGCTGTTTTTT. It yields the protein CASKEGPNTGELFF.

This clonotype was seen a few times. This sequence joins TRBV9 and TRBJ1-1; a weak D match, TRBD1 (5 bases). The V end was cut by 4 bases, the J end by 0 bases, with 10 bases between. The length of the CDR3 is 14 residues. Germline V lookup: CDR1 SGDLS, CDR2 YYNGEE. The CDR3 coding sequence is TGTGCCAGCAGCCCGGGACTCATGAACACTGAAGCTTTCTTT. Residues: CASSPGLMNTEAFF.

In this sample, this clonotype turned up a few times. The chain joins TRBV20-1 to TRBJ1-1; D is unresolved. The length of the CDR3 is 13 residues. Per the germline V gene, CDR1 is DFQATT and CDR2 is SNEGSKA (reference sequence). Trimming shortened V by 1 base and J by 1 base, and 7 bases separated the two germline ends. In DNA, the CDR3 is TGCAGTGCTAGAGGTGCAACGAACACTGAAGCTTTCTTT. This codes for CSARGATNTEAFF.

This clonotype appeared a few times. The chain joins TRBV7-3 to TRBJ2-5; possible D gene TRBD1, 6 bases. Trimming pared 6 bases from V and 5 bases from J, leaving 19 bases between. The germline V gene encodes CDR1 SGHTA and CDR2 FQGTGA. The CDR3 has 15 amino acids. The CDR3 nucleotides are TGTGCCAGCAGTCTACAGGGTGGGCTAGCCGAGACCCAGTACTTC. This translates into CASSLQGGLAETQYF.

This clonotype was counted only a few times. The chain joins TRBV9 to TRBJ1-5; unclear D gene. The CDR3 extends over 15 amino acids. V was cut by 0 bases and J by 4 bases, with 11 bases left in between. CDR1 and CDR2 from the germline V gene are SGDLS and YYNGEE. The CDR3: CASSVGNARNQPQHF. In DNA, the CDR3 is TGTGCCAGCAGCGTAGGGAATGCCCGTAATCAGCCCCAGCATTTT.

This clonotype was observed at least ten times. This sequence joins TRBV20-1 and TRBJ2-1, with D possibly being TRBD1 (5 bases). Germline CDR1 DFQATT, CDR2 SNEGSKA (reference sequence). Trimming pared 0 bases from V and 0 bases from J, leaving 15 bases between. This CDR3 has 17 residues. The CDR3 sequence is CSARDRQSKSSYNEQFF. CDR3 in DNA: TGCAGTGCTAGAGATAGACAGTCCAAGAGCTCCTACAATGAGCAGTTCTTC.

This clonotype was counted at least ten times. The V call is TRBV5-1, the J call TRBJ2-7, with D unresolved. From germline, CDR1 is SGHRS and CDR2 YFSETQ. The V end was cut by 0 bases, the J end by 5 bases, with 3 bases between. The length of the CDR3 is 11 residues. CDR3 coding DNA: TGCGCCAGCAGCTTGGAGAACGAGCAGTACTTC. Its translation: CASSLENEQYF.

This clonotype has ten or more counts. The genes are TRBV6-5 and TRBJ2-2; D gene ambiguous. The length of the CDR3 is 13 residues. Germline CDR1 MNHEY, CDR2 SVGAGI. V gave up 3 bases and J gave up 3 bases, with 5 bases separating them. The CDR3 DNA sequence: TGTGCCAGCAGTTATGGGTACACCGGGGAGCTGTTTTTT. Protein sequence: CASSYGYTGELFF.

J is TRBJ2-7 and V is TRBV28; the D is unclear. The germline V and J ends were trimmed by 2 bases and 3 bases, with 2 bases remaining between them. The CDR3 runs to 11 residues. Germline values: CDR1 MDHEN, CDR2 SYDVKM. Written as DNA, the CDR3 is TGTGCCAGCAGTTTAAACTACGAGCAGTACTTC. Its translation is CASSLNYEQYF.

In this sample, this clonotype turned up many times. The J gene is TRBJ2-1, the V gene TRBV10-1; 7 bases are a match to TRBD1. J gave up 4 bases and V 2 bases, and 5 bases lay outside the gene matches. This CDR3 spans 15 amino acids. Per germline, CDR1 WNHNN and CDR2 SYGVQD (reference sequence). This CDR3 reads CASSEGQVPYNEQFF. The CDR3 bases are TGCGCCAGCAGTGAGGGACAGGTACCTTACAATGAGCAGTTCTTC.

This clonotype was observed many times. The V gene is TRBV7-2, the J gene TRBJ1-4; 10 bases fit TRBD1. Losses at the gene ends were 2 bases for V and 0 bases for J; bases not matched to a gene: 6. Germline V lookup: CDR1 SGHTA, CDR2 FQGNSA. The CDR3 is made up of 18 amino acids. The CDR3 DNA follows: TGTGCCAGCAGCTTACTGGGACAGGGGACCTCAACTAATGAAAAACTGTTTTTT. Translated, it gives CASSLLGQGTSTNEKLFF.